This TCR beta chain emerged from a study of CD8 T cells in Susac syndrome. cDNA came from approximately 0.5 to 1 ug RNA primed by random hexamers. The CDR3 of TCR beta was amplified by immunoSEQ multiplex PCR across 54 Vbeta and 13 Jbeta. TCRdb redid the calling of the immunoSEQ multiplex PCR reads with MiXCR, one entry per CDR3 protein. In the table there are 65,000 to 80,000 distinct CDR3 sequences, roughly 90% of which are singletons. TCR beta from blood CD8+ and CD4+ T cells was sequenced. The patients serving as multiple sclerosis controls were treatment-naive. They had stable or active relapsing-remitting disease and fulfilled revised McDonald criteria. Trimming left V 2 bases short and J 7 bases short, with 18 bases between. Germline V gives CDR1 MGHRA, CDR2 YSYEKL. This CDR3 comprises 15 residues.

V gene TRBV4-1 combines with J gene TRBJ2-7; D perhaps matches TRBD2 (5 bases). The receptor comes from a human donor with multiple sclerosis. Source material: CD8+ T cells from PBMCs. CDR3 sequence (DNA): TGCGCCAGCAGCCAAACGGGCGGAGATGGCGGGGAGCAGTACTTC. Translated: CASSQTGGDGGEQYF.